This T cell receptor beta chain was sequenced during a study of TIL therapy for anti-PD-1-resistant metastatic lung cancer. Time point defined: pre-treatment sample, taken before nivolumab and TIL therapy. The libraries were made with immunoSEQ v3. Libraries were prepared by immunoSEQ multiplex PCR; TCRdb keeps only in-frame clonotypes and omits some of them. This table holds 15,000 to 20,000 clones, 83% found once. The CDR3 has 14 residues. Germline lookup yields CDR1 LGHNT and CDR2 FRNRAP. V was clipped by 5 bases and J by 8 bases; unmatched bases: 9. This sample comprised blood, obtained at baseline. The V call is TRBV12-5, the J call TRBJ1-2, with 9 nucleotides matching TRBD1. This sequence originates from a person between 30 and 80 years old with non-small cell lung cancer. The CDR3 DNA reads as TGTGCTAGTGGTCTGGGGACAGGGATAACCGGCTACACCTTC. The encoded protein is CASGLGTGITGYTF. Drawing the rest from reference TRBV12-5 and TRBJ1-2, the complete variable domain is DARVTQTPRHKVTEMGQEVTMRCQPILGHNTVFWYRQTMMQGLELLAYFRNRAPLDDSGMPKDRFSAEMPDATLATLKIQPSEPRDSAVYFCASGLGTGITGYTFGSGTRLTVV.